Given below is one T cell receptor (beta chain) in context. Its antigen is undetermined. This entry is derived from a study of CD8 T cells in Susac syndrome. Overall study findings and caveats: The authors acknowledged that their TCR sequencing and HLA analysis involved a relatively small number of individuals.

Relapsing-remitting disease, either stable or active, was present in the multiple sclerosis controls, who were treatment-naive patients. CDR1 is MNHNS and CDR2 is SASEGT in the germline V gene. Trimming cost V 5 bases and J 5 bases, with 19 bases left between them. The CDR3 contains 16 residues. Reverse transcription of about 0.45 to 1 ug RNA was carried out with random hexamers. An immunoSEQ multiplex PCR generated amplified TCR beta CDR3 products spanning 54 Vbeta and 13 Jbeta. TCRdb re-analysed the immunoSEQ multiplex PCR reads in MiXCR, keeping a single row per CDR3 protein. This sample has 300,000 to 350,000 distinct CDR3 sequences, with about 92% found just once.

The material sequenced was CD4+ T cells from PBMCs. V usage is TRBV6-1 and J usage is TRBJ1-5; a weak D match, TRBD1 (6 bases). The sequence derives from a human donor with multiple sclerosis. CDR3 sequence reads: CASSTGTARGYQPQHF. CDR3 nucleotide sequence: TGTGCCAGCAGTACAGGGACCGCCCGAGGGTATCAGCCCCAGCATTTT.